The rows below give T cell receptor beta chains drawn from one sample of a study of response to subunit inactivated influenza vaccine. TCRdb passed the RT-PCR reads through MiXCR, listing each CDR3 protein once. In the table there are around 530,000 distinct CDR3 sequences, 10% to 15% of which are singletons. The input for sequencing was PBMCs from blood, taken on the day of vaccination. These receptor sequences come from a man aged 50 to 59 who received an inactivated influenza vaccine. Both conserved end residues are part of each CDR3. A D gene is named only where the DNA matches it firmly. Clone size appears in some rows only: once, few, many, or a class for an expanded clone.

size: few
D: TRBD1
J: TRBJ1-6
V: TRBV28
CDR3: CASSPDGQGGSPLHF
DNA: TGTGCCAGCAGTCCCGACGGACAGGGTGGTTCACCCCTCCACTTT

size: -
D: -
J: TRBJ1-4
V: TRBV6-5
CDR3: CASSYHGGTNEKLFF
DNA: TGTGCCAGCAGTTACCATGGGGGGACTAATGAAAAACTGTTTTTT

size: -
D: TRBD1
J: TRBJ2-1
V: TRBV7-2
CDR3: CASSPTGGSEQFF
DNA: TGTGCCAGCAGCCCTACAGGGGGAAGTGAGCAGTTCTTC

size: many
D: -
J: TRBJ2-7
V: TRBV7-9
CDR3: CASSRVGPTYEQYF
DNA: TGTGCCAGCAGCCGAGTGGGGCCGACCTACGAGCAGTACTTC

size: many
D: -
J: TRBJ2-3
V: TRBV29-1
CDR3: CSVGMASTDTQYF
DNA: TGCAGCGTTGGGATGGCTAGCACAGATACGCAGTATTTT

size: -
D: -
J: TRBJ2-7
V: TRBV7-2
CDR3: CASSYRERYEQYF
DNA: TGTGCCAGCAGCTACCGGGAGAGGTACGAGCAGTACTTC

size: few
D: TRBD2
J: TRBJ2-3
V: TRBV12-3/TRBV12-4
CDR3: CASSFYSGGMVTDTQYF
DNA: TGTGCCAGCAGTTTTTATAGCGGGGGTATGGTTACAGATACGCAGTATTTT

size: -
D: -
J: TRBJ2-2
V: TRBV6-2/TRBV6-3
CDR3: CASSSGPANTGELFF
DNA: TGTGCCAGCAGTTCGGGACCGGCGAACACCGGGGAGCTGTTTTTT

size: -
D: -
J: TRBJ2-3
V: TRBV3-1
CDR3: CASSPGTSYTQYF
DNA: TGTGCCAGCAGCCCCGGCACGAGTTATACGCAGTATTTT

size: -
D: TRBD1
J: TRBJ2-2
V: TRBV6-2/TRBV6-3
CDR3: CASSWDRGQSVAGELFF
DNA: TGTGCCAGCAGCTGGGACAGGGGGCAAAGCGTTGCCGGGGAGCTGTTTTTT

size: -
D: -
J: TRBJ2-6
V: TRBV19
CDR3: CASSIGGSGANVLTF
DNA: TGTGCCAGTAGTATAGGAGGGTCTGGGGCCAACGTCCTGACTTTC

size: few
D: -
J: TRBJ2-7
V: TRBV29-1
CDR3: CSVTGSHYEQYF
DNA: TGCAGCGTCACAGGGAGTCACTACGAGCAGTACTTC

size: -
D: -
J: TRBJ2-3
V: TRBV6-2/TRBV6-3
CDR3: CASSWRRTTDTQYF
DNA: TGTGCCAGCAGTTGGCGCCGGACGACGGATACGCAGTATTTT

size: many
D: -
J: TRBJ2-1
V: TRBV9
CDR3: CASSVQASYNEQFF
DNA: TGTGCCAGCAGCGTACAAGCCTCCTACAATGAGCAGTTCTTC

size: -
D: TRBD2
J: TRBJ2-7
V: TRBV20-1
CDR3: CSARTSGSLHEQYF
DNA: TGCAGTGCGAGGACTAGCGGGAGTTTACACGAGCAGTACTTC

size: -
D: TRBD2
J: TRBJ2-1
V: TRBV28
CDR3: CASGEGRPNEQFF
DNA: TGTGCCAGCGGGGAGGGGAGGCCCAATGAGCAGTTCTTC

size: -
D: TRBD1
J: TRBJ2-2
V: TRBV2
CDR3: CASSADRGGTGELFF
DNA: TGTGCCAGCAGCGCCGACAGGGGCGGCACCGGGGAGCTGTTTTTT

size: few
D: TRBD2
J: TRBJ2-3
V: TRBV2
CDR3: CASSPTSGIPSSTDTQYF
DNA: TGTGCCAGCAGCCCAACTAGCGGGATCCCCTCTAGCACAGATACGCAGTATTTT

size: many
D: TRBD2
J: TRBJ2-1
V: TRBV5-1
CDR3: CASRTSEYNEQFF
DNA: TGCGCCAGCCGGACTAGCGAATACAATGAGCAGTTCTTC

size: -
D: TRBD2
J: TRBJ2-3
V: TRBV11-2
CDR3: CASSPGTSVRTDTQYF
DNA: TGTGCCAGCAGCCCAGGGACTAGCGTTCGCACAGATACGCAGTATTTT

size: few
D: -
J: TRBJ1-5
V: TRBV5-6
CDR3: CASSFNGVINQPQHF
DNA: TGTGCCAGCAGCTTTAATGGGGTGATCAATCAGCCCCAGCATTTT

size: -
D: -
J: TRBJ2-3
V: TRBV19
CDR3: CASSIKRLTDTQYF
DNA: TGTGCCAGTAGTATCAAGCGCCTCACAGATACGCAGTATTTT

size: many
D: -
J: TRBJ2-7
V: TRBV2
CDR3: CASGQEQYF
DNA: TGTGCCAGCGGTCAGGAGCAGTACTTC

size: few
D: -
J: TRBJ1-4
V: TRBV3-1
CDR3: CASSQDGGTSNEKLFF
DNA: TGTGCCAGCAGCCAAGACGGCGGGACCTCTAATGAAAAACTGTTTTTT

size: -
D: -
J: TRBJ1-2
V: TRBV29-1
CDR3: CSVEGLSWGYTF
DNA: TGCAGCGTCGAGGGACTCTCTTGGGGCTACACCTTC